The 24 T cell receptor beta chains in this list originate from one sample, sequenced in a study of graft-versus-host responses after intestinal transplantation. Using immunoSEQ multiplex PCR, the repertoire was profiled, and TCRdb retains in-frame clones only, with some absent. The data contain 80,000 to 100,000 clones, roughly 90% of them singletons. Their cognate antigens are unknown. The sample consisted of unstimulated CD4+ T cells sorted from spleen or lymph node cells, taken before intestinal transplant. All receptors come from a human donor who received an intestinal transplant.

The chain uses TRBV27 and TRBJ1-1; 10 nucleotides agree with TRBD1. Losses at the gene ends were 5 bases for V and 4 bases for J; bases not matched to a gene: 10. CDR1 is MNHEY and CDR2 is SMNVEV in the germline V gene (reference sequence). This CDR3 is 16 amino acids long. CDR3 sequence reads: CASSLSRQGAGTEAFF. The DNA for the CDR3 is TGTGCCAGCAGTCTCTCACGACAGGGGGCGGGCACTGAAGCTTTCTTT.

The table lists this clone with a few counts. The chain has TRBV6-5 and TRBJ1-5; possibly TRBD1 for D (6 bases). Trimming removed 3 bases at V and 6 bases at J, with 12 bases between. CDR1 and CDR2 (germline): MNHEY, SVGAGI. This CDR3 is 14 amino acids long. DNA of the CDR3: TGTGCCAGCAGTTATGGAGGGGGGGTTCAGCCCCAGCATTTT. Its translation: CASSYGGGVQPQHF.

This chain links TRBV5-1 with TRBJ2-2, with TRBD1 as a possible D gene (5 bases). V was pared by 2 bases and J by 1 base, with 6 bases between. The CDR3 is 14 residues long. Germline V gene sequence: CDR1 SGHRS, CDR2 YFSETQ. The chain's CDR3 is CASSFGQNTGELFF. The CDR3 DNA sequence: TGCGCCAGCAGCTTCGGACAGAACACCGGGGAGCTGTTTTTT.

J is TRBJ1-4 and V is TRBV29-1; TRBD1 is a possible D gene (5 bases). Germline values: CDR1 SQVTM, CDR2 ANQGSEA. V lost 5 bases and J 11 bases, leaving 18 bases between the germline ends. This CDR3 contains 13 residues. The CDR3 DNA sequence: TGCAGCGTTAAACTTCAGGGTCTAGGGAAACTGTTTTTT. The encoded protein is CSVKLQGLGKLFF.

The chain employs TRBV5-6 and TRBJ1-5; a weak D match, TRBD1 (6 bases). CDR3 size: 15 residues. Trimming took 3 bases from V and 7 from J, leaving 17 bases between them. CDR1 is SGHDT and CDR2 is YYEEEE in the germline V gene. The chain's CDR3 is CASSSQGIWSQPQHF. The CDR3 DNA reads as TGTGCCAGCAGCTCCCAGGGGATTTGGAGCCAGCCCCAGCATTTT.

The chain uses TRBV6-5 and TRBJ2-7; 8 bases fit TRBD2. The trim removed 7 bases at V and 6 bases at J, leaving 5 bases unmatched. CDR3 length: 12 residues. Germline V gene data show CDR1 as MNHEY and CDR2 as SVGAGI. CDR3 amino acids: CASTNGGGEQYF. CDR3 bases: TGTGCCAGCACCAACGGGGGGGGCGAGCAGTACTTC.

J is TRBJ1-2 and V is TRBV7-9, with 9 bases aligning to TRBD1. The CDR3 runs 13 residues. V shed 4 bases, J shed 12 bases, and the junction held 9 bases outside the gene matches. Per germline, CDR1 SEHNR and CDR2 FQNEAQ (reference sequence). CDR3 DNA sequence: TGTGCCAGCAGCTCGGGACAGGGAAGTTATGACACCTTC. Its translation is CASSSGQGSYDTF.

The CDR3 here is CASSPQGRGMNTEAFF. For the CDR3, the DNA is TGCGCCAGCAGCCCACAGGGTCGGGGCATGAACACTGAAGCTTTCTTT. This chain connects TRBV5-1 to TRBJ1-1, with D perhaps matching TRBD1 (6 bases). This CDR3 contains 16 residues. CDR1 and CDR2 from the germline V gene are SGHRS and YFSETQ. Deletions cut 4 bases from V and 0 bases from J, with 16 bases between. Using reference TRBV5-1 and TRBJ1-1 for the parts outside the CDR3, the full variable domain is KAGVTQTPRYLIKTRGQQVTLSCSPISGHRSVSWYQQTPGQGLQFLFEYFSETQRNKGNFPGRFSGRQFSNSRSEMNVSTLELGDSALYLCASSPQGRGMNTEAFFGQGTRLTVV.

The chain recombines TRBV5-1 with TRBJ1-1; the D is unclear. This CDR3 is 17 amino acids long. The V gene lost 6 bases and the J gene lost 5 bases, with 26 bases spanning the gap. Germline assignment: CDR1 SGHRS and CDR2 YFSETQ. Here the CDR3 reads CASTGDGSGQKGTEAFF. CDR3 in DNA: TGCGCCAGCACCGGCGATGGGAGTGGGCAAAAAGGGACTGAAGCTTTCTTT.

This clone was seen a few times. V and J are TRBV25-1 and TRBJ2-3, with D hard to call. Germline lookup yields CDR1 MGHDK and CDR2 SYGVNS. The germline V and J ends were trimmed by 7 bases and 3 bases, with 5 bases remaining between them. The CDR3 extends over 11 amino acids. As DNA, the CDR3 is TGTGCCAGCACCTTTACAGATACGCAGTATTTT. Translated: CASTFTDTQYF.

The gene calls are TRBV6-5 and TRBJ2-7; perhaps TRBD2 as D (5 bases). The V and J ends lost 2 bases and 0 bases respectively, with 14 bases between them. This CDR3 region has 16 residues. The germline V gene has CDR1 MNHEY and CDR2 SVGAGI. The CDR3 is CASSYRAGLSSYEQYF. Here the CDR3 DNA reads TGTGCCAGCAGTTACCGGGCGGGCTTGAGCTCCTACGAGCAGTACTTC.

The chain joins TRBV20-1 to TRBJ2-7; no definite D call. The CDR3 extends over 11 amino acids. Germline CDR1 and CDR2: DFQATT and SNEGSKA (reference sequence). Trimming pared 4 bases from V and 2 bases from J, leaving 6 bases between. The CDR3 DNA reads TGCAGTGCTAACGGTCCCTACGAGCAGTACTTC. Translated: CSANGPYEQYF.

The chain links TRBV7-6 to TRBJ1-1, with D possibly TRBD1 on 5 matching bases. The CDR3 consists of 16 residues. The germline V gene has CDR1 SGHVS and CDR2 FNYEAQ. The ends were cut back, 2 bases at V and 0 bases at J, with 13 bases in the middle. The CDR3 region is CASSLSPRAMNTEAFF. The CDR3 region has the DNA TGTGCCAGCAGCTTATCCCCCAGGGCCATGAACACTGAAGCTTTCTTT.

The V and J genes are TRBV11-2 and TRBJ2-7; D is unclear. The CDR3 has 13 amino acids. CDR1 and CDR2 (germline): SGHAT, FQNNGV. V was trimmed by 0 bases and J by 0 bases, leaving 3 bases between them. As DNA, the CDR3 is TGTGCCAGCAGCTTAGACCGCTCCTACGAGCAGTACTTC. Translating it yields CASSLDRSYEQYF.

This chain links TRBV19 with TRBJ1-3; possible D gene TRBD1, 5 bases. CDR1 and CDR2 from the germline V gene are LNHDA and SQIVND (reference sequence). V gave up 7 bases and J gave up 3 bases, with 16 bases separating them. This CDR3 is built from 15 residues. CDR3: CASKVDSLFGNTIYF. Here the CDR3 DNA reads TGTGCCAGTAAGGTCGACAGCCTTTTTGGAAACACCATATATTTT.

The genes are TRBV6-5 and TRBJ1-5; 7 bases fit TRBD1. Per germline, CDR1 MNHEY and CDR2 SVGAGI. V dropped 5 bases and J dropped 3; count of bases not matched to a gene: 4. CDR3 length equals 14 residues. CDR3 in DNA: TGTGCCAGCAGTCGAAGGGGGCCCAATCAGCCCCAGCATTTT. The encoded protein is CASSRRGPNQPQHF.

With regard to this clone: This sample includes further DNA sequences coding for the same CDR3. For the CDR3, the DNA is TGTGCCAGCAGTTATAGCCTCGGGAGGGAGCAGTACTTC. Its protein is CASSYSLGREQYF. The chain joins TRBV6-5 to TRBJ2-7, with 7 positions matching TRBD2. After removal of 3 bases from V and 7 bases from J, the junction contained 6 bases not matched to a gene. The CDR3 is 13 amino acids. CDR1 MNHEY and CDR2 SVGAGI come from the germline V gene.

The chain links TRBV6-5 to TRBJ1-2; 8 bases map to TRBD1. CDR3 length equals 13 residues. V shed 7 bases and J 11 bases; nucleotides not matched to a gene: 12. The germline V gene encodes CDR1 MNHEY and CDR2 SVGAGI. The CDR3 bases are TGTGCCAGCAACAGGGGGGGTGAGGGTTCTTACACCTTC. This encodes CASNRGGEGSYTF.

The chain combines TRBV4-1 with TRBJ2-7, with D perhaps matching TRBD2 (5 bases). The V end lost 2 bases, the J end lost 2 bases, and 13 bases lay between the germline ends. There are 15 residues in the CDR3. CDR1 MGHRA and CDR2 YSYEKL come from the germline V gene. The CDR3, as DNA: TGCGCCAGCAGCCAATCCGGGATGGGGACCTACGAGCAGTACTTC. This sequence encodes CASSQSGMGTYEQYF.

The chain employs TRBV10-1 and TRBJ2-2; TRBD1 matches at 9 bases. The CDR3 covers 15 residues. Unmatched junction bases numbered 5, after V lost 3 bases and J lost 6 bases. The germline V gene has CDR1 WNHNN and CDR2 SYGVQD (reference sequence). CDR3 loop: CASSDPRTGAGELFF. CDR3 in DNA: TGCGCCAGCAGTGACCCGCGGACAGGGGCCGGGGAGCTGTTTTTT.

The chain has TRBV27 and TRBJ1-5; 10 bases align to TRBD1. With V trimmed by 6 bases and J by 6 bases, 2 bases remained unmatched. CDR3 length: 13 residues. Germline V CDR1 and CDR2: MNHEY, SMNVEV (reference sequence). CDR3 nucleotides: TGTGCCAGCAGCCGGGACAGGGGTCAGCCCCAGCATTTT. Its translation is CASSRDRGQPQHF.

This chain connects TRBV29-1 to TRBJ1-1; no reliable D call. CDR3 size: 14 residues. The germline V gene has CDR1 SQVTM and CDR2 ANQGSEA. Deletions cut 3 bases from V and 0 bases from J, with 11 bases between. The CDR3 sequence is CSVDDTGLNTEAFF. In DNA, the CDR3 is TGCAGCGTTGACGATACGGGGTTGAACACTGAAGCTTTCTTT.

The chain uses TRBV11-2 and TRBJ1-2, with D possibly matching TRBD1 (5 bases). Trimming cost V 1 base and J 4 bases, with 10 bases left between them. Germline loops: CDR1 SGHAT, CDR2 FQNNGV. The CDR3 consists of 14 residues. The CDR3 nucleotides are TGTGCCAGCAGCTTAGTAGGGGCCGGCTATGGCTACACCTTC. Translated: CASSLVGAGYGYTF. Variable domain in full (rest from reference TRBV11-2 and TRBJ1-2): EAGVAQSPRYKIIEKRQSVAFWCNPISGHATLYWYQQILGQGPKLLIQFQNNGVVDDSQLPKDRFSAERLKGVDSTLKIQPAKLEDSAVYLCASSLVGAGYGYTFGSGTRLTVV.

The chain recombines TRBV29-1 with TRBJ1-1, with D unresolved. V lost 1 base to trimming and J lost 5 bases, with 11 bases between them. Per the germline V gene, CDR1 is SQVTM and CDR2 is ANQGSEA. This CDR3 has 13 residues. The CDR3 loop reads CSVEALGRTEAFF. The CDR3 DNA follows: TGCAGCGTTGAAGCACTAGGGAGAACTGAAGCTTTCTTT.